The rows below give T cell receptor beta chains drawn from one sample of a study of cytomegalovirus exposure and HLA in healthy donors. Repertoires were generated with immunoSEQ multiplex PCR, while TCRdb's copy carries only in-frame clones and drops some. The sample yields about 180,000 clones, roughly 79% seen once. The sequenced sample consisted of PBMCs. Receptors were obtained from a young man in good health and CMV-seronegative. Each CDR3 is given with its conserved first and last residue. The D gene is left open where the match is weak. Part of the rows lack a size; the others show once, few, many or a class for expanded clones.

TRBJ2-5	TRBD1	TRBV5-1	-	TGCGCCAGCAGCTTGGGGGGACAGGTTCCAGAGACCCAGTACTTC	CASSLGGQVPETQYF
TRBJ1-2	-	TRBV4-3	few	TGCGCCAGCAGCCAAGATCAGGGACTCGACGCCACCTTC	CASSQDQGLDATF
TRBJ2-4	-	TRBV7-9	-	TGTGCCAGCAGCTTAGGAAGGGGCGGGGCCTTTGCCAAAAACATTCAGTACTTC	CASSLGRGGAFAKNIQYF
TRBJ2-7	-	TRBV5-5	-	TGTGCCAGCACCTTGGGTAGCAGAGAAATCTACGAGCAGTACTTC	CASTLGSREIYEQYF
TRBJ2-7	TRBD2	TRBV5-8	once	TGTGCCAGCAGCTGGACCGGGACTAGCGGGGGGACGGGGGAGCAGTACTTC	CASSWTGTSGGTGEQYF
TRBJ1-1	-	TRBV6-5	-	TGTGCCAGCAGCTCGTGGCCGAACACTGAAGCTTTCTTT	CASSSWPNTEAFF
TRBJ2-1	TRBD1	TRBV6-6	-	TGTGCCAGCACCACGGGACAGGGATTGTACAATGAGCAGTTCTTC	CASTTGQGLYNEQFF
TRBJ2-3	TRBD2	TRBV7-9	-	TGTGCCAGCAGCAGACGGACTAGCGGGAGGAGCGCAGATACGCAGTATTTT	CASSRRTSGRSADTQYF
TRBJ2-3	TRBD2	TRBV10-1	-	TGCGCCAGCAGTGAGTCCGGGACTACTCTCACAGATACGCAGTATTTT	CASSESGTTLTDTQYF
TRBJ1-6	-	TRBV19	-	TGTGCCAGTAGTACCGTCAGGTCGCCCCTCCACTTT	CASSTVRSPLHF
TRBJ2-5	TRBD2	TRBV19	-	TGTGCCAGTAGTCCCCCGAGGGGGACTAGCGGGAGAGAGACCCAGTACTTC	CASSPPRGTSGRETQYF
TRBJ2-2	-	TRBV9	once	TGTGCCAGCAGCGTAGAAGGACTGATCGGGGAGCTGTTTTTT	CASSVEGLIGELFF
TRBJ2-1	TRBD2	TRBV19	once	TGTGCCAGTAGTATAGGGCTAGCGGGGGGGCCGGGTGAGCAGTTCTTC	CASSIGLAGGPGEQFF
TRBJ1-3	-	TRBV7-9	-	TGTGCCAGCAGCTTGACAACTGGAAACACCATATATTTT	CASSLTTGNTIYF
TRBJ2-2	-	TRBV30	-	TGTGCCTGGGCGAAAGGGGGTGCGAACACCGGGGAGCTGTTTTTT	CAWAKGGANTGELFF
TRBJ2-7	-	TRBV28	-	TGTGCCAGCACATGGCAGGGGCGCGAGCAGTACTTC	CASTWQGREQYF
TRBJ2-3	TRBD2	TRBV27	few	TGTGCCAGCAGTTCCCTAGCGGGGGTGGATACGCAGTATTTT	CASSSLAGVDTQYF
TRBJ1-1	TRBD1	TRBV7-3	once	TGTGCCAGCAGTAGTACAGGGGGCGTAAGGACTGAAGCTTTCTTT	CASSSTGGVRTEAFF
TRBJ2-7	-	TRBV7-9	medium-sized	TGTGCCAGCAGTCTAACCTCGGGCTACGAGCAGTACTTC	CASSLTSGYEQYF
TRBJ1-1	-	TRBV18	once	TGTGCCAGCTCACCAGGTGGACAGCCGAACACTGAAGCTTTCTTT	CASSPGGQPNTEAFF
TRBJ2-5	-	TRBV7-2	-	TGTGCCAGCAGCTTAGGGGTTGGGGGGGGCCGGCGGGAGACCCAGTACTTC	CASSLGVGGGRRETQYF
TRBJ2-1	TRBD2	TRBV5-4	once	TGTGCCAGCAGCGGCGGGGGAGCAAATGAGCAGTTCTTC	CASSGGGANEQFF
TRBJ2-7	-	TRBV2	few	TGTGCCAGCAGTGACCACCAGGGTACCGGCGAGCAGTACTTC	CASSDHQGTGEQYF
TRBJ2-3	-	TRBV9	-	TGTGCCAGCAGCGCACCCAAACAGGGTCGGTTGGGAGATACGCAGTATTTT	CASSAPKQGRLGDTQYF
TRBJ2-7	-	TRBV7-9	-	TGTTCCAGCAGCCGATTGGACAGCGCCTACGAGCAGTACTTC	CSSSRLDSAYEQYF
TRBJ2-3	TRBD2	TRBV10-1	-	TGCGCCAGCAGTGAGCCTAGCGGGGGAACAGATACGCAGTATTTT	CASSEPSGGTDTQYF
TRBJ2-1	-	TRBV6-1	-	TGTGCCACCCGGACTTCCCAGAGCTCCTACAATGAGCAGTTCTTC	CATRTSQSSYNEQFF
TRBJ2-1	-	TRBV18	few	TGTGCCAGCTCACTACAGGGATACAATGAGCAGTTCTTC	CASSLQGYNEQFF
TRBJ1-4	TRBD1	TRBV5-1	-	TGCGCCAGCAGCTTGGGGCTACTTCCGGGACAGACTATTAATGAAAAACTGTTTTTT	CASSLGLLPGQTINEKLFF
TRBJ1-1	-	TRBV11-2	-	TGTGCCAGCAGCTTACCACAGGTGATCAACACTGAAGCTTTCTTT	CASSLPQVINTEAFF
TRBJ1-4	-	TRBV28	few	TGTGCCAGCAGGATCACGATAGCAACTAATGAAAAACTGTTTTTT	CASRITIATNEKLFF